This T cell receptor (beta chain) was recorded in a study of metastatic and nonmetastatic thyroid tumors (dated by TCRdb to 2018 to 2020). With regard to the full study: Repertoires from peripheral blood and from tumor or nodule tissue samples of malignant and benign thyroid patients were compared. General conclusions and limits of the study: In both blood and tumor samples, TCR beta diversity was reported to be significantly higher in malignant tumors than in benign nodules.

According to the germline V gene, CDR1 reads SGHAT and CDR2 reads FQNNGV. V loses 1 base, J loses 4 bases, and the germline ends lie 15 bases apart. The CDR3 contains 16 residues, cysteine and phenylalanine counted. The CDR3 DNA has 48 bases and is translated from base 1. Library construction relied on PCR. These reads were obtained on an Illumina HiSeq 4000. High-throughput sequencing was used to profile the TCR beta-chain CDR3 region of each patient. As for the authors' bioinformatics: The researchers built a classifier to tell apart papillary thyroid cancer patients with distant metastasis, based on CDR3 differences among clinicopathological groups. Repertoire diversity was assessed with the Shannon index, and tumor-blood repertoire similarity with the Morisita-Horn index. The public reads were reprocessed in TCRdb via fastp at Q25 and MiXCR, keeping in-frame beta chains. The V and J calls were not made by the authors but by TCRdb's processing. The sample yields about 85,000 clones; about 9.1% were counted once. The biggest ten clones account for under 9% of the sample.

No treatment had been received by any patient before thyroid surgery. The study retrospectively analysed patient clinical samples collected from the early 2010s to the late 2010s using T-cell receptor beta sequencing. With regard to this clone: Its antigen is not yet known. Base qualities are not at hand, and no much larger clone is one base apart.

The origin of this receptor is a female donor with papillary thyroid cancer or a benign thyroid nodule (not recorded which). Some clones in this sample may be carry-over from other donors' samples. The V and J genes are TRBV11-2 and TRBJ2-3; the D gene cannot be resolved reliably. Source material: blood. Read as DNA, the sequence is TGTGCCAGCAGCTTAGTTGGCTACCTAAGCGCAGATACGCAGTATTTT. This sequence encodes CASSLVGYLSADTQYF.